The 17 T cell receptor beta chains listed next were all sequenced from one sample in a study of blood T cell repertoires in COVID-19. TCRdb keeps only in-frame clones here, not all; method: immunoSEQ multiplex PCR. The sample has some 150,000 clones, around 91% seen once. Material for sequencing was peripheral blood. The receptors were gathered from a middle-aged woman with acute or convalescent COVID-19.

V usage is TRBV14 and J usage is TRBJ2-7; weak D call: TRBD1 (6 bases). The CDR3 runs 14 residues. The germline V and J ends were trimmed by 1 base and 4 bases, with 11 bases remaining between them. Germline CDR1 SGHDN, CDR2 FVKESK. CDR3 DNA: TGTGCCAGCAGCCAAGTTACAGGGCGGTACGAGCAGTACTTC. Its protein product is CASSQVTGRYEQYF.

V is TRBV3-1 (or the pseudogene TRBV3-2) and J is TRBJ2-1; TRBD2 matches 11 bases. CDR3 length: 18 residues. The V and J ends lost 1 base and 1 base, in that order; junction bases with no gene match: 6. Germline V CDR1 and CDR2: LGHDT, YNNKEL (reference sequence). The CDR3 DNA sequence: TGTGCCAGCAGCCAAGGACTAGCGGGACGGCTTTCCTACAATGAGCAGTTCTTC. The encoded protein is CASSQGLAGRLSYNEQFF.

CDR3 loop: CASSKIGVLSYNEQFF. DNA for the CDR3: TGCGCCAGCAGCAAAATAGGGGTGCTCTCCTACAATGAGCAGTTCTTC. The gene calls are TRBV5-1 and TRBJ2-1; D might be TRBD1 (5 bases). Deletions cut 4 bases from V and 0 bases from J, with 14 bases between. The CDR3 consists of 16 residues. CDR1 is SGHRS and CDR2 is YFSETQ in the germline V gene. Combining the CDR3 with reference TRBV5-1 and TRBJ2-1 gives the whole variable domain KAGVTQTPRYLIKTRGQQVTLSCSPISGHRSVSWYQQTPGQGLQFLFEYFSETQRNKGNFPGRFSGRQFSNSRSEMNVSTLELGDSALYLCASSKIGVLSYNEQFFGPGTRLTVL.

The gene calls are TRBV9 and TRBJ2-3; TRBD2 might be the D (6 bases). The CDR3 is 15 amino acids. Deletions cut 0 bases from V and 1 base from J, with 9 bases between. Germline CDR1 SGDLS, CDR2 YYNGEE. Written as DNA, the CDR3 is TGTGCCAGCAGCGTAGGGGGGGACGGCACAGATACGCAGTATTTT. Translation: CASSVGGDGTDTQYF.

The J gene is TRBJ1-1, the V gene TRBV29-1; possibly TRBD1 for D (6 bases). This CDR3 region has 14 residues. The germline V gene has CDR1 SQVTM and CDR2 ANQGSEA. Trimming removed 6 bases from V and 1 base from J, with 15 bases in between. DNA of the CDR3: TGCAGCGTGACGAGAGGGACACAGAACACTGAAGCTTTCTTT. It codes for CSVTRGTQNTEAFF. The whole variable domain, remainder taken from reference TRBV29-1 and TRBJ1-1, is SAVISQKPSRDICQRGTSLTIQCQVDSQVTMMFWYRQQPGQSLTLIATANQGSEATYESGFVIDKFPISRPNLTFSTLTVSNMSPEDSSIYLCSVTRGTQNTEAFFGQGTRLTVV.

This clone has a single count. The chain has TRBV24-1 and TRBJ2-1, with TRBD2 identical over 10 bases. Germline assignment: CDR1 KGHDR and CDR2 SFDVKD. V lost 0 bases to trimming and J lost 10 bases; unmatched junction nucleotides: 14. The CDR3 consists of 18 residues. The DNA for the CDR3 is TGTGCCACCAGTGATTTGGGTGCTAGCGGGGGATTTTGGAAAGAGCAGTTCTTC. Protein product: CATSDLGASGGFWKEQFF.

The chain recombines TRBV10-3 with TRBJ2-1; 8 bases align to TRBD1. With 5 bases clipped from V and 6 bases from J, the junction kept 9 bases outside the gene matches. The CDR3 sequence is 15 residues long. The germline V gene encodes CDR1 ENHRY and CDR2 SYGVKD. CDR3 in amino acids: CAISLDRDGFNEQFF. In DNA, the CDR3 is TGTGCCATCAGTCTGGACAGGGACGGGTTCAATGAGCAGTTCTTC.

The CDR3 region is CASSERGTYSNQPQHF. DNA of the CDR3: TGTGCCAGCAGTGAACGAGGAACATATAGCAATCAGCCCCAGCATTTT. The V call is TRBV6-1, the J call TRBJ1-5; no firm D call. The CDR3 consists of 16 residues. With 2 bases removed from V and 0 bases from J, the gap between germline ends came to 11 bases. Germline-derived CDR1 and CDR2 are MNHNS and SASEGT.

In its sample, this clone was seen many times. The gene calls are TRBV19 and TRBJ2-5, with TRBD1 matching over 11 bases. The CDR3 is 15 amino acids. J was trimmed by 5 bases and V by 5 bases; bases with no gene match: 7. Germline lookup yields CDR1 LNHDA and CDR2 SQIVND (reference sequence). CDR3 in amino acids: CASSFRTGGRETQYF. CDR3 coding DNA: TGTGCCAGTAGTTTCCGGACAGGGGGCCGGGAGACCCAGTACTTC.

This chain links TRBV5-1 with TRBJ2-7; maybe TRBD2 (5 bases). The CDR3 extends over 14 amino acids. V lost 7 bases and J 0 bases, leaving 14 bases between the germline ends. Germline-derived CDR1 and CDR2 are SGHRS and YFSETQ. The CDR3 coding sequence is TGCGCCAGCTGCAGGACTCAAAGCTCCTACGAGCAGTACTTC. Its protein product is CASCRTQSSYEQYF.

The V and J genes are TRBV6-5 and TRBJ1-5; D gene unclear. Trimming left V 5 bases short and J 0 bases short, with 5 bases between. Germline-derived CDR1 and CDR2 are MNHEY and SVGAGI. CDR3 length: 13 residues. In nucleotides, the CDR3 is TGTGCCAGCAGTAGCGATAGCAATCAGCCCCAGCATTTT. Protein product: CASSSDSNQPQHF.

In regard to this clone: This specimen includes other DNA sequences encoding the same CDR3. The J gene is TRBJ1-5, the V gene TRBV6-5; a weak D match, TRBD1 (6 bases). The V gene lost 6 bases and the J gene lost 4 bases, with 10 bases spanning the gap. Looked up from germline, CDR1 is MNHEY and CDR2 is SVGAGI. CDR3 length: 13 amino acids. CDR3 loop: CASRRGGNQPQHF. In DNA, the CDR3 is TGTGCCAGCAGAAGGGGGGGTAATCAGCCCCAGCATTTT.

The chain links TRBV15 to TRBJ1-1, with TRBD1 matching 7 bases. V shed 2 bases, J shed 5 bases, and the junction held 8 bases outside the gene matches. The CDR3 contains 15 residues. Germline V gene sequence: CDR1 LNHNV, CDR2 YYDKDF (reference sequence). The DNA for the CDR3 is TGTGCCACCAGCAGACAAACAGGGGCTATTACTGAAGCTTTCTTT. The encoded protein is CATSRQTGAITEAFF.

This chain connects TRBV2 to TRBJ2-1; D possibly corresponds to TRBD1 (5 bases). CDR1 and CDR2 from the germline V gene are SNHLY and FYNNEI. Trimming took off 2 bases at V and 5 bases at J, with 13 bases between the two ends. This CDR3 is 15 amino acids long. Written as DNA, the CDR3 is TGTGCCAGCAGTGAACCAAGACTGGACAACAATGAGCAGTTCTTC. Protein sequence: CASSEPRLDNNEQFF.

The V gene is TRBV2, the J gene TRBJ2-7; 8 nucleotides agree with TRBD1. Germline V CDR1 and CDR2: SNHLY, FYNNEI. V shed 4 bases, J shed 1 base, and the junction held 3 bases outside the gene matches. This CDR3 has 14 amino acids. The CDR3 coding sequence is TGTGCCAGCAGTGCGGACAGGGTTTCCTACGAGCAGTACTTC. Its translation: CASSADRVSYEQYF.

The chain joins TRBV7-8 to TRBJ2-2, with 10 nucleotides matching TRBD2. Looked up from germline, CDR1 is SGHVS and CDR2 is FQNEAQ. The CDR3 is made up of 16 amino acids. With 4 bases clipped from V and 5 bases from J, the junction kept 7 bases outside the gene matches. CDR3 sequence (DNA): TGTGCCAGCAGCTCCTATGGACTAGCGGCAACCGGGGAGCTGTTTTTT. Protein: CASSSYGLAATGELFF.

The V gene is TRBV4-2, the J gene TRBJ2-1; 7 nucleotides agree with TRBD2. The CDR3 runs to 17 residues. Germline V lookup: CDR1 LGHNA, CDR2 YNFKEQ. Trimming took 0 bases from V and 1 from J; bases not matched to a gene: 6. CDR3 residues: CASSQEGSGLSYNEQFF. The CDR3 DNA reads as TGTGCCAGCAGCCAAGAAGGTAGCGGGTTATCCTACAATGAGCAGTTCTTC.